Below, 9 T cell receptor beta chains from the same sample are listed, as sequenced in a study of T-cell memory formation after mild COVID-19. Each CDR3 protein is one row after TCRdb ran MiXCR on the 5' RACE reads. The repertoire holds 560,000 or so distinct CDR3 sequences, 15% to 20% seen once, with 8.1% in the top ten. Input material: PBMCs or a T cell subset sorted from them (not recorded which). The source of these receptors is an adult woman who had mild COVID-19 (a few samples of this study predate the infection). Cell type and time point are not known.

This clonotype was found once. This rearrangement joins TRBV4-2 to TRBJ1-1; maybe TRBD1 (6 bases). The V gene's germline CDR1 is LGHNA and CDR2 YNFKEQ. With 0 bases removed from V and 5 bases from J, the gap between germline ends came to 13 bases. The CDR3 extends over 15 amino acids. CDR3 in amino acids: CASSQERGAGTEAFF. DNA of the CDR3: TGTGCCAGCAGCCAAGAACGGGGGGCCGGGACTGAAGCTTTCTTT.

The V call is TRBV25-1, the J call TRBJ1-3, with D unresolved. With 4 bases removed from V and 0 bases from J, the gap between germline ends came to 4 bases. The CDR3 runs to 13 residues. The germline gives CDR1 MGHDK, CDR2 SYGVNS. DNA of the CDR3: TGTGCCAGCAGTGTGGCCTCTGGAAACACCATATATTTT. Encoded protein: CASSVASGNTIYF.

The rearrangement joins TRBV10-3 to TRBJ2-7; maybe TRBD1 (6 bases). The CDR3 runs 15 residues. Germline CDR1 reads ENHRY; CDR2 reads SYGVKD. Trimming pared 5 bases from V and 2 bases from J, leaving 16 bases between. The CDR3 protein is CAISWDPGQTYEQYF. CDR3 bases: TGTGCCATCAGTTGGGACCCGGGACAAACCTACGAGCAGTACTTC.

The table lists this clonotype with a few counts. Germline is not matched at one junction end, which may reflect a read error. CDR3 sequence (DNA): TGTGCCAGCAGTACGCCCGGGACAGACTTT. It codes for CASSTPGTDF. V is TRBV6-1 and J is TRBJ1-1; 7 bases are a match to TRBD1. CDR1 is MNHNS, CDR2 SASEGT, per germline. The CDR3 covers 10 residues.

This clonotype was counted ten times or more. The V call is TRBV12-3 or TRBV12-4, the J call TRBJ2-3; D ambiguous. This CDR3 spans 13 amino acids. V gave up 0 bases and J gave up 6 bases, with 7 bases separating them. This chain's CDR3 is CASSLAGVDTQYF. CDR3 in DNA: TGTGCCAGCAGTTTAGCTGGAGTGGATACGCAGTATTTT.

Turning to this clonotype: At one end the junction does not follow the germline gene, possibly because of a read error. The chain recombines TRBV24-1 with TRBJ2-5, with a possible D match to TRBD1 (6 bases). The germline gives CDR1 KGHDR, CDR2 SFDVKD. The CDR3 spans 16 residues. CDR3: CATSDSTGLHQETQYF. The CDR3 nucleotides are TGTGCCACAAGTGATTCGACAGGTCTTCACCAAGAGACCCAGTACTTC.

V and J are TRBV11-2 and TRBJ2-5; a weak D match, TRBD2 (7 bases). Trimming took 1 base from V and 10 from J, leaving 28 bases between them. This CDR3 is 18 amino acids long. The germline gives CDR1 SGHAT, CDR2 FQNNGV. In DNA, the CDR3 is TGTGCCAGCAGCTTAGTCCGGGGGACCCCCCAAGGGGGGGGTAGCCAGTACTTC. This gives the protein CASSLVRGTPQGGGSQYF.

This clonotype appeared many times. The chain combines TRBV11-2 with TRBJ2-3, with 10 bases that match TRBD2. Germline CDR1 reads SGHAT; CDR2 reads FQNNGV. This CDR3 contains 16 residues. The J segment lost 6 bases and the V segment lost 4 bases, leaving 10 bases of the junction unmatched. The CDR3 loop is CASSSLLAGRGDTQYF. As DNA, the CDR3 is TGTGCCAGCAGCTCTTTACTAGCGGGGAGGGGGGATACGCAGTATTTT.

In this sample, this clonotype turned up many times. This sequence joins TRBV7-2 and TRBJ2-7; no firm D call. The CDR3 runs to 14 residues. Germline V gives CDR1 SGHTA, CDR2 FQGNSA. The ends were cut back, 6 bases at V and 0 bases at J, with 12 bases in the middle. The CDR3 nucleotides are TGTGCCAGCAGTCCCGCCGGACCCTCCTACGAGCAGTACTTC. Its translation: CASSPAGPSYEQYF.